These 29 T cell receptor beta chains were all obtained from the same sample, sequenced in a study of T cell changes during pregnancy in multiple sclerosis. Data came from immunoSEQ multiplex PCR; TCRdb stores just in-frame clones and leaves some out. The profile shows over 40,000 clones, around 90% of them singletons. The input for sequencing was peripheral blood, taken in the first trimester of pregnancy. Source of these receptors: a female donor in good health, enrolled as a control in a pregnancy study.

The chain joins TRBV9 to TRBJ1-1; no reliable D call. Trimming removed 0 bases from V and 4 bases from J, with 10 bases in between. In germline, CDR1 is SGDLS, CDR2 YYNGEE. The CDR3 is 14 residues long. CDR3 nucleotide sequence: TGTGCCAGCAGCGTAGAGTCCGGTCTCACTGAAGCTTTCTTT. Translating it yields CASSVESGLTEAFF.

The chain carries TRBV19 and TRBJ2-2, with TRBD2 matching over 9 bases. V was pared by 4 bases and J by 0 bases, with 15 bases of the junction left unmatched. From germline, CDR1 is LNHDA and CDR2 SQIVND (reference sequence). The CDR3 has 20 residues. CDR3 residues: CASSSYLSGGTPSNTGELFF. CDR3 sequence (DNA): TGTGCCAGTAGTAGCTACCTAAGCGGGGGGACTCCTTCGAACACCGGGGAGCTGTTTTTT.

This chain joins TRBV28 and TRBJ1-5; TRBD1 agrees at 8 bases. The V segment lost 5 bases and the J segment 5 bases; nucleotides outside the gene matches: 8. The CDR3 length is 15 residues. Germline V CDR1 and CDR2: MDHEN, SYDVKM. The CDR3 loop reads CASSLQGVYHQPQHF. The CDR3 region has the DNA TGTGCCAGCAGTCTACAGGGGGTATACCATCAGCCCCAGCATTTT.

The V and J genes are TRBV4-1 and TRBJ1-2; TRBD1 matches at 8 bases. From germline, CDR1 is MGHRA and CDR2 YSYEKL. V lost 4 bases and J lost 4; bases outside the gene matches: 11. The CDR3 loop spans 16 amino acids. The CDR3 sequence is CASSPVPQGAFYGYTF. The CDR3 coding sequence is TGCGCCAGCAGCCCCGTCCCTCAGGGGGCGTTCTATGGCTACACCTTC.

V usage is TRBV6-1 and J usage is TRBJ2-2; 7 positions agree with TRBD2. The CDR3 runs to 19 residues. V was clipped by 2 bases and J by 4 bases; unmatched bases: 16. Germline V gives CDR1 MNHNS, CDR2 SASEGT. DNA of the CDR3: TGTGCCAGCAGTGAATATGGCGTTTGGGGTCCGGGAGGCACCGGGGAGCTGTTTTTT. It translates to CASSEYGVWGPGGTGELFF.

This clone was seen only once. The chain uses TRBV18 and TRBJ2-7; 7 nucleotides agree with TRBD1. The CDR3 totals 13 residues. The germline CDR1 and CDR2 sequences are KGHSH and LQKENI. Trimming cost V 1 base and J 5 bases; bases outside gene matches: 2. CDR3 loop: CASSPLDRDEQYF. CDR3 nucleotides: TGTGCCAGCTCACCACTAGACAGGGACGAGCAGTACTTC.

This rearrangement joins TRBV6-5 to TRBJ2-7; D possibly corresponds to TRBD1 (6 bases). CDR1 MNHEY and CDR2 SVGAGI come from the germline V gene. V was shortened by 6 bases and J by 0 bases, with 15 bases between the two germline ends. The CDR3 has 15 amino acids. CDR3 residues: CASSPTGRTSYEQYF. As DNA, the CDR3 is TGTGCCAGCAGCCCTACAGGGAGAACCTCCTACGAGCAGTACTTC.

This clone was detected once. V usage is TRBV5-6 and J usage is TRBJ2-2; 8 bases agree with TRBD1. CDR1 SGHDT and CDR2 YYEEEE come from the germline V gene. V dropped 4 bases and J dropped 2; count of bases not matched to a gene: 10. The CDR3 consists of 17 residues. The CDR3 DNA is TGTGCCAGCAGCCTCCCTGACAGGGGTTTAAACACCGGGGAGCTGTTTTTT. This translates into CASSLPDRGLNTGELFF. The full variable domain, its missing parts supplied by reference TRBV5-6 and TRBJ2-2, is DAGVTQSPTHLIKTRGQQVTLRCSPKSGHDTVSWYQQALGQGPQFIFQYYEEEERQRGNFPDRFSGHQFPNYSSELNVNALLLGDSALYLCASSLPDRGLNTGELFFGEGSRLTVL.

The chain combines TRBV6-5 with TRBJ2-5, with D tentatively TRBD2 (7 bases). Trimming took off 0 bases at V and 4 bases at J, with 12 bases between the two ends. The germline V gene has CDR1 MNHEY and CDR2 SVGAGI. The CDR3 has 15 residues. The CDR3 loop reads CASSYSGEGGETQYF. The DNA of the CDR3 is TGTGCCAGCAGTTACTCTGGGGAGGGGGGAGAGACCCAGTACTTC.

In DNA form, the CDR3 reads TGCGCCAGCAGCTTGGAGGACAGGGCCACCGGGGAGCTGTTTTTT. Its translation is CASSLEDRATGELFF. This rearrangement joins TRBV5-1 to TRBJ2-2; 8 nucleotides match TRBD1. In germline, CDR1 is SGHRS, CDR2 YFSETQ. This CDR3 spans 15 amino acids. V trimming: 0 bases; J trimming: 4 bases; junction bases outside the gene matches: 2.

This chain's CDR3 is CASSRRLTDSWVNQPQHF. DNA of the CDR3: TGTGCCAGTAGTCGACGACTGACTGACAGTTGGGTCAATCAGCCCCAGCATTTT. This chain uses TRBV19 with TRBJ1-5; a weak D match, TRBD1 (5 bases). This CDR3 is 18 amino acids long. CDR1 LNHDA and CDR2 SQIVND come from the germline V gene (reference sequence). V lost 5 bases to trimming and J lost 3 bases, with 23 bases between them.

This clone was recorded a few times. The chain joins TRBV15 to TRBJ2-7, with 7 positions matching TRBD2. Germline loops: CDR1 LNHNV, CDR2 YYDKDF (reference sequence). The CDR3 runs to 15 residues. J lost 4 bases, V lost 5 bases, and 11 bases had no gene match. The CDR3 loop reads CATSQSGGSIYEQYF. CDR3 sequence (DNA): TGTGCCACCAGCCAAAGCGGCGGGAGTATTTACGAGCAGTACTTC.

This chain connects TRBV9 to TRBJ1-2; D is uncertain. V dropped 4 bases and J dropped 5 bases, with 15 bases sitting between them. This CDR3 has 14 residues. Germline loops: CDR1 SGDLS, CDR2 YYNGEE. CDR3 bases: TGTGCCAGCAGCCCCCCTATGACACCTTATGGCTACACCTTC. As protein: CASSPPMTPYGYTF. Full variable domain (outside the CDR3, taken from reference TRBV9 and TRBJ1-2): DSGVTQTPKHLITATGQRVTLRCSPRSGDLSVYWYQQSLDQGLQFLIQYYNGEERAKGNILERFSAQQFPDLHSELNLSSLELGDSALYFCASSPPMTPYGYTFGSGTRLTVV.

This chain uses TRBV10-2 with TRBJ2-2, with 14 bases lining up with TRBD2. J gave up 0 bases and V 6 bases, and 3 bases lay outside the gene matches. The CDR3 spans 17 residues. Per germline, CDR1 WSHSY and CDR2 SAAADI. CDR3 DNA: TGCGCCAGCAGGGGACTAGCGGGAGCCTCGAACACCGGGGAGCTGTTTTTT. As protein: CASRGLAGASNTGELFF.

Here the CDR3 reads CASSRDTANYGYTF. The CDR3 bases are TGCGCCAGCAGCCGGGACACTGCTAACTATGGCTACACCTTC. The genes are TRBV5-1 and TRBJ1-2, with a possible D match to TRBD1 (6 bases). CDR1 is SGHRS, CDR2 YFSETQ, per germline. This CDR3 comprises 14 residues. The V end lost 4 bases, the J end lost 0 bases, and 10 bases lay between the germline ends. Looking up the rest from reference TRBV5-1 and TRBJ1-2 gives the full variable domain: KAGVTQTPRYLIKTRGQQVTLSCSPISGHRSVSWYQQTPGQGLQFLFEYFSETQRNKGNFPGRFSGRQFSNSRSEMNVSTLELGDSALYLCASSRDTANYGYTFGSGTRLTVV.

The chain couples TRBV19 to TRBJ2-5; D is possibly TRBD1 (5 bases). Germline values: CDR1 LNHDA, CDR2 SQIVND (reference sequence). CDR3 length: 14 residues. Trimming removed 3 bases from V and 2 bases from J, with 10 bases in between. CDR3 region: CASSIWGKQETQYF. DNA for the CDR3: TGTGCCAGTAGTATTTGGGGCAAGCAAGAGACCCAGTACTTC.

CDR3 nucleotides: TGTGCCAGCAGCTTTAAACCAGGGGGCGTCGATGAAAAACTGTTTTTT. Translated: CASSFKPGGVDEKLFF. The chain employs TRBV5-4 and TRBJ1-4, with TRBD1 matching 8 bases. CDR1 SGHNT and CDR2 YYREEE come from the germline V gene (reference sequence). There are 16 residues in the CDR3. The V segment lost 2 bases and the J segment 6 bases; nucleotides outside the gene matches: 9.

The J gene is TRBJ1-5, the V gene TRBV7-9; tentative D call: TRBD1 (5 bases). V gave up 4 bases and J gave up 12 bases, with 16 bases separating them. Germline CDR1 and CDR2: SEHNR and FQNEAQ (reference sequence). The CDR3 totals 13 residues. The CDR3 loop reads CASSSSRAGNQHF. The CDR3 DNA reads TGTGCCAGCAGCTCTTCCAGGGCAGGAAACCAGCATTTT.

In this sample, this clone turned up once. The chain carries TRBV6-4 and TRBJ2-3; D possibly corresponds to TRBD2 (6 bases). Trimming left V 3 bases short and J 7 bases short, with 11 bases between. Per the germline V gene, CDR1 is MRHNA and CDR2 is SNTAGT. The CDR3 consists of 13 residues. CDR3 DNA sequence: TGTGCCAGCAGTGAAAGCGGGCGGCATACGCAGTATTTT. It yields the protein CASSESGRHTQYF.

The chain carries TRBV2 and TRBJ2-3, with 7 bases lining up with TRBD1. The germline CDR1 and CDR2 sequences are SNHLY and FYNNEI. This CDR3 is 15 amino acids long. V shed 7 bases, J shed 2 bases, and the junction held 9 bases outside the gene matches. CDR3 coding DNA: TGTGCCAGCAATGGAGACAGGGCCTACACAGATACGCAGTATTTT. It is translated as CASNGDRAYTDTQYF.

The J gene is TRBJ2-1, the V gene TRBV7-3; D not resolved. CDR1 and CDR2 (germline): SGHTA, FQGTGA. CDR3 size: 14 residues. V lost 2 bases and J lost 10, with 15 bases in between. CDR3 nucleotides: TGTGCCAGCAGCTTATCAGTAGGCGAGACAGAGCAGTTCTTC. Translating gives CASSLSVGETEQFF.

The gene calls are TRBV4-1 and TRBJ2-5; TRBD1 aligns across 7 bases. The V segment lost 2 bases and the J segment 4 bases; nucleotides outside the gene matches: 4. The CDR3 totals 14 residues. Germline V CDR1 and CDR2: MGHRA, YSYEKL. The DNA of the CDR3 is TGCGCCAGCAGCCAACCCCGGGACAGAGAGACCCAGTACTTC. This sequence encodes CASSQPRDRETQYF.

The chain is built from TRBV2 and TRBJ2-3; TRBD1 aligns across 9 bases. The CDR3 contains 15 residues. From germline, CDR1 is SNHLY and CDR2 FYNNEI. With V trimmed by 7 bases and J by 1 base, 6 bases remained unmatched. The chain's CDR3 is CASTLDRGGTDTQYF. The DNA for the CDR3 is TGTGCCAGCACTTTGGACAGGGGTGGCACAGATACGCAGTATTTT.

The chain combines TRBV21-1 with TRBJ2-7; the D call in the table, TRBD1, was not verified against the DNA. TRBV21-1 is deemed a pseudogene. The CDR3 length is 13 residues. CDR3 bases: TGTGCCAGCACGGGACAGGGCACCTACGAGCAGTACTTC. This sequence encodes CASTGQGTYEQYF.

The J gene is TRBJ2-3, the V gene TRBV6-1; the match to TRBD1 covers 7 bases. Germline V gene lookup returns CDR1 MNHNS and CDR2 SASEGT. With V trimmed by 8 bases and J by 6 bases, 11 bases remained unmatched. This CDR3 is built from 14 residues. This CDR3 is CASVRQGKTDTQYF. The DNA of the CDR3 is TGTGCCAGCGTGCGACAGGGTAAGACGGATACGCAGTATTTT.

The rearrangement uses TRBV2 and TRBJ2-2; 10 positions match TRBD2. This CDR3 is 15 amino acids long. CDR1 is SNHLY and CDR2 is FYNNEI in the germline V gene. The V and J ends lost 6 bases and 4 bases, in that order; junction bases with no gene match: 5. Written as DNA, the CDR3 is TGTGCCAGCAGAGGGACTAGCGAGTTCACCGGGGAGCTGTTTTTT. Protein product: CASRGTSEFTGELFF. Drawing the rest from reference TRBV2 and TRBJ2-2, the complete variable domain is EPEVTQTPSHQVTQMGQEVILRCVPISNHLYFYWYRQILGQKVEFLVSFYNNEISEKSEIFDDQFSVERPDGSNFTLKIRSTKLEDSAMYFCASRGTSEFTGELFFGEGSRLTVL.

The rearrangement uses TRBV6-5 and TRBJ1-1; D is possibly TRBD1 (5 bases). V was cut by 6 bases and J by 0 bases, with 14 bases left in between. Germline V lookup: CDR1 MNHEY, CDR2 SVGAGI. This CDR3 region has 15 residues. CDR3 region: CASRFGGDMNTEAFF. DNA of the CDR3: TGTGCCAGCAGGTTCGGGGGGGATATGAACACTGAAGCTTTCTTT.

The V gene is TRBV7-9, the J gene TRBJ2-1; D possibly corresponds to TRBD2 (6 bases). Trimming removed 1 base at V and 7 bases at J, with 17 bases between. The V gene's germline CDR1 is SEHNR and CDR2 FQNEAQ (reference sequence). This CDR3 region has 16 residues. The CDR3 region has the DNA TGTGCCAGCAGCTTAGTAGCCGGTAGTGGGGGGAATGAGCAGTTCTTC. Translated: CASSLVAGSGGNEQFF.

The rearrangement joins TRBV5-4 to TRBJ2-5; 13 bases are shared with TRBD2. The germline CDR1 and CDR2 sequences are SGHNT and YYREEE (reference sequence). CDR3 length equals 15 residues. J gave up 5 bases and V 4 bases, and 5 bases lay outside the gene matches. CDR3 sequence: CASSGTSGIVETQYF. CDR3 nucleotide sequence: TGTGCCAGCAGCGGGACTAGCGGGATCGTCGAGACCCAGTACTTC.